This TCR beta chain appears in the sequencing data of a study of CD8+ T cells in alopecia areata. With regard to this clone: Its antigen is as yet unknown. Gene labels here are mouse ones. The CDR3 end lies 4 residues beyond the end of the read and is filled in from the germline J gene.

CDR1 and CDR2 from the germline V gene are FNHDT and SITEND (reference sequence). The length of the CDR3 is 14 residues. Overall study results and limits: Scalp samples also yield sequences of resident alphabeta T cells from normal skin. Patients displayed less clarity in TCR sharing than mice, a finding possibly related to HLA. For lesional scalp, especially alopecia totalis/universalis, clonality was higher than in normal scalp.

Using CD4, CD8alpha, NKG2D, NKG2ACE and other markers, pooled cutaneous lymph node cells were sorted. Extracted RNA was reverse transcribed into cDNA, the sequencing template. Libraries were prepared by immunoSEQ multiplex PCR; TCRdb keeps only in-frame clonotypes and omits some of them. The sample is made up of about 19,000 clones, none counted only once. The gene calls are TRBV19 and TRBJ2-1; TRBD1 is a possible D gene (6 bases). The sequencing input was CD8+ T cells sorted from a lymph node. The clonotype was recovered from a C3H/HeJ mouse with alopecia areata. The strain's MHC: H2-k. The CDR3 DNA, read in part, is TGTGCCAGCAGTATCAGGGGAATGGGGGCT. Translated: CASSIRGMGA. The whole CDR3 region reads CASSIRGMGAEQFF. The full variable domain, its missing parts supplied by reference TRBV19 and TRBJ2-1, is GGIITQTPKFLIGQEGQKLTLKCQQNFNHDTMYWYRQDSGKGLRLIYYSITENDLQKGDLSEGYDASREKKSSFSLTVTSAQKNEMAVFLCASSIRGMGAEQFFGPGTRLTVL.